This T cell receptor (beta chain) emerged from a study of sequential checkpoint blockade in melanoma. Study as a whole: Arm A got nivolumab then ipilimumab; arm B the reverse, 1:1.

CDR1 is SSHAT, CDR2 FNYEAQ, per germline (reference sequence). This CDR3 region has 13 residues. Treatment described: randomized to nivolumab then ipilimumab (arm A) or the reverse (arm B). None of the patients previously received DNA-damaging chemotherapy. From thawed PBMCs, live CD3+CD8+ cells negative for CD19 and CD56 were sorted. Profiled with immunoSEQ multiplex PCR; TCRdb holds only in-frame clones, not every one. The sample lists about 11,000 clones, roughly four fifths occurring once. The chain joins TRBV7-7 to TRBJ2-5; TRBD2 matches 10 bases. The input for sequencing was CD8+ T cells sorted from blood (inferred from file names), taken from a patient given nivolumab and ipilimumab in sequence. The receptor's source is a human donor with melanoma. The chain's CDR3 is CATRTSGEETQYF. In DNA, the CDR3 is TGTGCTACCAGGACTAGCGGTGAAGAGACCCAGTACTTC.